The rows below give T cell receptor beta chains drawn from one sample of a study of identical twins. TCRdb fed the 5' RACE reads into MiXCR, producing one record per CDR3 protein. Here the sample spans some 660,000 distinct CDR3 sequences, around 8.6% being singletons. A further study also used this sample, focusing on yellow fever vaccine responses in identical twins.

Sequencing input: PBMCs. The origin of the receptors is a woman aged 18-29 years in good health. CDR3s include the opening cysteine and the closing phenylalanine or tryptophan. Fields, in order: clone size, V gene, D gene, J gene, CDR3 protein, CDR3 DNA. A D gene is named only where the DNA matches it firmly. Size tells how often a clone was seen (once, few, many) or the class of an expanded clone, and some rows leave it out.

few	TRBV7-8	TRBD2	TRBJ2-3	CASSVNGLAGGRDTQYF	TGTGCCAGCAGCGTTAACGGACTAGCGGGTGGGAGGGATACGCAGTATTTT
many	TRBV29-1	-	TRBJ2-1	CSVRVDEQFF	TGCAGCGTCCGTGTTGATGAGCAGTTCTTC
few	TRBV7-9	-	TRBJ1-1	CASSLWPGDTEAFF	TGTGCCAGCAGCTTATGGCCGGGCGACACTGAAGCTTTCTTT
-	TRBV28	-	TRBJ2-7	CATNLAEGGEQYF	TGTGCCACTAACCTCGCCGAGGGAGGCGAGCAGTACTTC
many	TRBV5-1	-	TRBJ2-1	CASRGVSYNEQFF	TGCGCCAGCAGGGGGGTTTCCTACAATGAGCAGTTCTTC
few	TRBV29-1	-	TRBJ2-3	CSVAKGKRTDTQYF	TGCAGCGTCGCAAAAGGGAAGAGGACAGATACGCAGTATTTT
-	TRBV29-1	TRBD1	TRBJ2-3	CSVDGTGGIDTQYF	TGCAGCGTTGACGGGACAGGGGGGATAGATACGCAGTATTTT
-	TRBV19	TRBD1	TRBJ2-1	CASTPTGPYNEQFF	TGTGCCAGTACCCCGACAGGGCCCTACAATGAGCAGTTCTTC
many	TRBV7-9	TRBD1	TRBJ2-5	CASSSYRQGEQETQYF	TGTGCCAGCAGCTCCTATCGACAGGGAGAACAAGAGACCCAGTACTTC
few	TRBV9	-	TRBJ2-1	CASRDGVPGEVVNEQFF	TGTGCCAGCAGGGATGGAGTCCCGGGAGAGGTAGTCAATGAGCAGTTCTTC
-	TRBV6-1	TRBD1	TRBJ2-7	CASSDRGLTYEQYF	TGTGCCAGCAGTGACAGGGGGCTAACCTACGAGCAGTACTTC
many	TRBV5-1	TRBD1	TRBJ2-7	CASSYTQGNEQYF	TGCGCCAGCAGCTACACACAGGGGAACGAGCAGTACTTC
-	TRBV6-5	-	TRBJ2-1	CASSYSISRDGDNEQFF	TGTGCCAGCAGTTACTCTATAAGCCGGGACGGAGACAATGAGCAGTTCTTC
few	TRBV7-9	-	TRBJ2-7	CASSLGVGQEQYF	TGTGCCAGCAGCTTAGGGGTCGGACAAGAGCAGTACTTC
few	TRBV20-1	TRBD1	TRBJ2-1	CSASHRRDRGNEQFF	TGCAGTGCTAGCCACCGGCGGGACAGGGGCAATGAGCAGTTCTTC
-	TRBV21-1	-	TRBJ2-7	CASSKGTGKGYEQYF	TGTGCCAGCAGCAAAGGGACAGGGAAAGGCTACGAGCAGTACTTC
-	TRBV29-1	-	TRBJ2-7	CSVEERGDGDEQYF	TGCAGCGTTGAAGAAAGGGGGGATGGCGACGAGCAGTACTTC
-	TRBV20-1	TRBD2	TRBJ2-3	CSASASGADTQYF	TGCAGTGCTAGCGCTAGCGGAGCAGATACGCAGTATTTT
few	TRBV7-2	TRBD2	TRBJ2-7	CASSRFTSGKTYEQYF	TGTGCCAGCAGCAGATTTACTAGCGGGAAGACGTACGAGCAGTACTTC
many	TRBV5-1	-	TRBJ1-1	CASSLLGRPEAFF	TGCGCCAGCAGCTTACTAGGGAGACCTGAAGCTTTCTTT
-	TRBV10-1	TRBD1	TRBJ2-5	CASSAVGTGGRGEQETQYF	TGCGCCAGCAGTGCCGTCGGGACAGGGGGAAGAGGGGAGCAAGAGACCCAGTACTTC
few	TRBV12-3/TRBV12-4	-	TRBJ2-1	CASSYDDNEQFF	TGTGCCAGCAGTTACGACGACAATGAGCAGTTCTTC
many	TRBV11-1	TRBD2	TRBJ2-3	CASSQMPTSGKTPDTQYF	TGTGCCAGCAGCCAAATGCCGACTAGCGGTAAGACGCCCGATACGCAGTATTTT
few	TRBV4-1	-	TRBJ2-5	CASSQEDSSETQYF	TGCGCCAGCAGCCAAGAGGACAGCTCAGAGACCCAGTACTTC
many	TRBV15	-	TRBJ1-3	CATSAAGLGNTIYF	TGTGCCACCAGTGCGGCAGGGCTCGGAAACACCATATATTTT
many	TRBV6-2/TRBV6-3	TRBD1	TRBJ2-1	CASSRQGFGSYNEQFF	TGTGCCAGCAGTCGACAGGGTTTTGGCTCCTACAATGAGCAGTTCTTC
-	TRBV10-3	-	TRBJ2-1	CAISALENEQFF	TGTGCCATCAGTGCGCTCGAGAATGAGCAGTTCTTC
few	TRBV2	-	TRBJ1-3	CASSRSPLASGPGNTIYF	TGTGCCAGCAGCCGCTCCCCTCTGGCCTCCGGGCCTGGAAACACCATATATTTT
many	TRBV12-3/TRBV12-4	TRBD2	TRBJ2-2	CASSSSGRNTGELFF	TGTGCCAGCAGTTCTAGCGGGAGGAACACCGGGGAGCTGTTTTTT
few	TRBV12-3/TRBV12-4	TRBD2	TRBJ2-1	CASSSPLGLAGVDYNEQFF	TGTGCCAGCAGCTCCCCGCTGGGACTAGCGGGAGTGGACTACAATGAGCAGTTCTTC
few	TRBV7-9	-	TRBJ1-2	CASSPYRDSPNYGYTF	TGTGCCAGCAGCCCCTACAGGGATTCCCCAAACTATGGCTACACCTTC
-	TRBV6-2/TRBV6-3	TRBD1	TRBJ2-7	CASRSTRTGQNLREQYF	TGTGCCAGCAGATCCACAAGGACAGGGCAAAACCTACGTGAGCAGTACTTC
few	TRBV7-3	TRBD2	TRBJ2-3	CASSLMPVLAGGSTDTQYF	TGTGCCAGCAGCTTGATGCCAGTGCTAGCGGGGGGTAGCACAGATACGCAGTATTTT